Below, 9 T cell receptor beta chains from the same sample are listed, as sequenced in a study of blood T cell repertoires in COVID-19. Repertoires were generated with immunoSEQ multiplex PCR, while TCRdb's copy carries only in-frame clones and drops some. This sample has about 70,000 clones; approximately 80% occur once, and the top ten carry approximately 20%. The material sequenced was peripheral blood. The receptors were gathered from a woman between 70 and 85 years old with acute or convalescent COVID-19.

The chain uses TRBV30 and TRBJ2-3, with TRBD2 as a possible D gene (6 bases). V was cut by 3 bases and J by 9 bases, with 13 bases left in between. Looked up from germline, CDR1 is GTSNPN and CDR2 is SVGIG (reference sequence). The length of the CDR3 is 12 residues. CDR3 sequence reads: CAWRAPAGTQYF. The DNA for the CDR3 is TGTGCCTGGAGGGCTCCGGCGGGGACGCAGTATTTT. Looking up the rest from reference TRBV30 and TRBJ2-3 gives the full variable domain: SQTIHQWPATLVQPVGSPLSLECTVEGTSNPNLYWYRQAAGRGLQLLFYSVGIGQISSEVPQNLSASRPQDRQFILSSKKLLLSDSGFYLCAWRAPAGTQYFGPGTRLTVL.

This sequence joins TRBV7-6 and TRBJ1-1; D is perhaps TRBD1 (6 bases). This CDR3 contains 13 residues. Germline V gives CDR1 SGHVS, CDR2 FNYEAQ. V shed 6 bases and J shed 2 bases, with 10 bases lying between them. CDR3 DNA sequence: TGTGCCAGCAGGCAGGACAGTAACACTGAAGCTTTCTTT. Protein sequence: CASRQDSNTEAFF.

The gene calls are TRBV19 and TRBJ1-1; TRBD1 matches at 8 bases. CDR1 is LNHDA and CDR2 is SQIVND in the germline V gene (reference sequence). This CDR3 has 14 residues. J was trimmed by 1 base and V by 4 bases; bases with no gene match: 2. Here the CDR3 reads CASSTGQANTEAFF. The CDR3 nucleotides are TGTGCCAGTAGTACGGGACAGGCGAACACTGAAGCTTTCTTT.

This chain uses TRBV4-2 with TRBJ2-1; no clear D. Trimming removed 0 bases from V and 9 bases from J, with 9 bases in between. Germline-derived CDR1 and CDR2 are LGHNA and YNFKEQ. The CDR3 contains 13 residues. In DNA, the CDR3 is TGTGCCAGCAGCCAAGAGCTATCTGGTGAGCAGTTCTTC. The encoded protein is CASSQELSGEQFF.

The chain employs TRBV11-2 and TRBJ2-7; D might be TRBD2 (5 bases). This CDR3 comprises 15 residues. Germline CDR1 reads SGHAT; CDR2 reads FQNNGV. With 6 bases removed from V and 2 bases from J, the gap between germline ends came to 17 bases. CDR3 sequence reads: CASRPPEGGPYEQYF. CDR3 DNA: TGTGCCAGCAGACCGCCCGAGGGCGGGCCCTACGAGCAGTACTTC.

This clone was recorded only once. This chain links TRBV28 with TRBJ1-4; 10 bases match TRBD1. Germline lookup yields CDR1 MDHEN and CDR2 SYDVKM. The junction had 10 bases not matched to a gene; V was cut back by 6 bases and J by 12 bases. CDR3 length: 14 residues. The CDR3 protein is CASSRDRGPRELFF. Written as DNA, the CDR3 is TGTGCCAGCAGCCGGGACAGGGGACCCCGCGAACTGTTTTTT.

V and J are TRBV11-3 and TRBJ2-7; D is perhaps TRBD2 (6 bases). The germline gives CDR1 SGHNT, CDR2 YENEEA. V was trimmed by 3 bases and J by 2 bases, leaving 8 bases between them. The CDR3 length is 13 residues. The CDR3, as DNA: TGTGCCAGCAGCTTGGGGGGAACCTACGAGCAGTACTTC. Its translation: CASSLGGTYEQYF. The complete variable domain, with remaining parts taken from reference TRBV11-3 and TRBJ2-7, reads EAGVVQSPRYKIIEKKQPVAFWCNPISGHNTLYWYLQNLGQGPELLIRYENEEAVDDSQLPKDRFSAERLKGVDSTLKIQPAELGDSAVYLCASSLGGTYEQYFGPGTRLTVT.

The chain couples TRBV4-2 to TRBJ2-7; TRBD1 agrees at 7 bases. The CDR3 extends over 16 amino acids. With 0 bases clipped from V and 1 base from J, the junction kept 6 bases outside the gene matches. In germline, CDR1 is LGHNA, CDR2 YNFKEQ. CDR3 nucleotide sequence: TGTGCCAGCAGCCAAGATTTGACAGGGTTGTCCTACGAGCAGTACTTC. Its translation is CASSQDLTGLSYEQYF.

The DNA of the CDR3 is TGTGCCAGCAGCCGGACAGGGGAGTCGTACGAGCAGTACTTC. Residues: CASSRTGESYEQYF. The gene calls are TRBV14 and TRBJ2-7; 9 bases agree with TRBD1. Germline V lookup: CDR1 SGHDN, CDR2 FVKESK. After removal of 4 bases from V and 4 bases from J, the junction contained 5 bases not matched to a gene. The CDR3 runs to 14 residues.